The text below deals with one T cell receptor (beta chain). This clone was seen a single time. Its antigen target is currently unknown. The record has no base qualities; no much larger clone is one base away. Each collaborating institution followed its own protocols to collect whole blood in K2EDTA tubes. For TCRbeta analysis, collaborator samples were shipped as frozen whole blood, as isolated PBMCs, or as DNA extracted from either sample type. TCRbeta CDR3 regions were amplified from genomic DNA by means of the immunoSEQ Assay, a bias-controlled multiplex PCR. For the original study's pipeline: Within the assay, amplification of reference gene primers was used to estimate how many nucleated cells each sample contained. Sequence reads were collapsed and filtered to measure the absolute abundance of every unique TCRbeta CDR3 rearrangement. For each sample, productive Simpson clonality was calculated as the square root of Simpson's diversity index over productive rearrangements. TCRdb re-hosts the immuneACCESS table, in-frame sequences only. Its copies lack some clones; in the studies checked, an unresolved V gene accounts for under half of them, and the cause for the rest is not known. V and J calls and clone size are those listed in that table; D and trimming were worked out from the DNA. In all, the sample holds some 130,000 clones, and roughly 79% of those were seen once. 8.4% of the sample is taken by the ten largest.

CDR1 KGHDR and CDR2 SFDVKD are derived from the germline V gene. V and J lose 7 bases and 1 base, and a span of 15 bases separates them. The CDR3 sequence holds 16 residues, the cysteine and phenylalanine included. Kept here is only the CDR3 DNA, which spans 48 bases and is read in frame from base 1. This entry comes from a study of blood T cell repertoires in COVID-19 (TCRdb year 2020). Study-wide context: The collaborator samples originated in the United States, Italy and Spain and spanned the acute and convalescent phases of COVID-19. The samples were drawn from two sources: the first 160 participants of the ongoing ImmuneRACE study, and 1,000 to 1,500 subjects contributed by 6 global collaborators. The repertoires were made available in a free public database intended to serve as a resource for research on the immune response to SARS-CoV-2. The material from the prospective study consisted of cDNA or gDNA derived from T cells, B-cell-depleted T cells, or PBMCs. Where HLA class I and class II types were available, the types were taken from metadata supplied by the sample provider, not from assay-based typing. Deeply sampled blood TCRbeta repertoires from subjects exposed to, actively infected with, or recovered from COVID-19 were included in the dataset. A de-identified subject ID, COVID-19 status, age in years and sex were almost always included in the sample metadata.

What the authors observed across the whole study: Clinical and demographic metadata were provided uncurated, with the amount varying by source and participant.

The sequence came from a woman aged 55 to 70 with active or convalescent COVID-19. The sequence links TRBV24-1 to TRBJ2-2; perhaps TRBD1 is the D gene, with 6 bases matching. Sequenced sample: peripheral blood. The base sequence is TGTGCCACCAGCGCCCAGATGGGACAGAACACCGGGGAGCTGTTTTTT. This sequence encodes CATSAQMGQNTGELFF.